Listed below are T cell receptor beta chains from one sample, sequenced in a study of T cell responses to AZD1222 COVID-19 vaccine. Sequenced by immunoSEQ multiplex PCR; TCRdb stores in-frame clones only, minus some. The data hold over 90,000 clones, with 91% observed a single time. Sequencing was performed on peripheral blood, taken on day 0 of AZD1222 vaccination. These receptors were obtained from an adult in good health. Both conserved end residues are part of each CDR3. Fields, in order: J gene, V gene, CDR3 protein.

TRBJ1-5,TRBV27,CASSSGTANQPQHF
TRBJ2-1,TRBV27,CASSLIRTSGEGDEQFF
TRBJ1-2,TRBV3-1/TRBV3-2,CASREGIAGGYTF
TRBJ2-1,TRBV18,CASSPPEVQGRGEQFF
TRBJ2-7,TRBV7-9,CASSLELGQTGPSYEQYF
TRBJ1-5,TRBV24-1,CATAGQVGQPQHF
TRBJ1-1,TRBV25-1,CASSTGGVGEAFF
TRBJ1-5,TRBV10-3,CAISRGVSGDQPQHF
TRBJ2-1,TRBV5-1,CASSLTLDAHRFF
TRBJ1-4,TRBV28,CASSFGGTGSEKLFF